This T cell receptor (beta chain) was found in a study of early T cells in non-severe SARS-CoV-2 infection. Study-level background: Unsorted whole blood bulk RNA was sequenced, with unpaired chains. Study findings and constraints: Database matching using VDJdb favored anti-spike CD8 responses, with private and CD4 specificities left missing.

Unique molecular identifiers (one per individual cDNA molecule) were attached. TCRdb processed the 5' RACE reads anew with MiXCR; each CDR3 protein has one entry. The profile shows roughly 60,000 distinct CDR3 sequences, less than 9.5% of them singletons. Germline lookup yields CDR1 ENHRY and CDR2 SYGVKD. CDR3 length: 15 amino acids. Trimming removed 0 bases at V and 4 bases at J, with 11 bases between. At least ten counts were recorded for this clonotype. The antigen is unknown. This rearrangement joins TRBV10-3 to TRBJ2-3; tentative D call: TRBD1 (5 bases). Sequencing was carried out using whole blood. The TCR was taken from an adult who was a healthcare worker with PCR-confirmed SARS-CoV-2 infection or an uninfected control (not recorded which). This chain's CDR3 is CAISESKGSSDTQYF. The CDR3 bases are TGTGCCATCAGTGAGTCAAAGGGGTCCTCAGATACGCAGTATTTT.